The 13 T cell receptor beta chains given below trace back to one sample, sequenced in a study of cytomegalovirus exposure and HLA in healthy donors. Assay used: immunoSEQ multiplex PCR; TCRdb lists only in-frame clones, some missing. The table lists 150,000 to 200,000 clones, approximately 86% of them singletons. Sample: PBMCs. Receptor source: a man younger than 35 in good health and CMV-seropositive.

This chain links TRBV13 with TRBJ2-7; the match to TRBD2 covers 7 bases. The CDR3 loop spans 14 amino acids. The J segment lost 4 bases and the V segment lost 5 bases, leaving 8 bases of the junction unmatched. Germline V gene sequence: CDR1 PRHDT, CDR2 FYEKMQ (reference sequence). This chain's CDR3 is CASSLRDYQYEQYF. CDR3 DNA sequence: TGTGCCAGCAGCCTCCGGGACTACCAGTACGAGCAGTACTTC.

The rearrangement links TRBV5-6 to TRBJ2-3; TRBD2 matches 7 bases. The germline gives CDR1 SGHDT, CDR2 YYEEEE. The CDR3 spans 15 residues. With V trimmed by 0 bases and J by 0 bases, 1 base remained unmatched. DNA for the CDR3: TGTGCCAGCAGCTTGGAGCGGGGTAGCACAGATACGCAGTATTTT. Residues: CASSLERGSTDTQYF.

This chain uses TRBV5-1 with TRBJ1-6; TRBD1 is a possible D gene (6 bases). The germline V gene has CDR1 SGHRS and CDR2 YFSETQ. The CDR3 is 14 residues long. V gave up 0 bases and J gave up 7 bases, with 8 bases separating them. Here the CDR3 reads CASSLGTENSPLHF. DNA for the CDR3: TGCGCCAGCAGCTTGGGGACAGAGAATTCACCCCTCCACTTT.

CDR3 nucleotides: TGTGCCTGGAGCCTTAGCGGGGGGCCCGATGAGCAGTTCTTC. It codes for CAWSLSGGPDEQFF. This chain uses TRBV30 with TRBJ2-1, with 10 bases identical to TRBD2. This CDR3 has 14 amino acids. Germline lookup yields CDR1 GTSNPN and CDR2 SVGIG (reference sequence). V lost 3 bases to trimming and J lost 8 bases; unmatched junction nucleotides: 7.

The chain carries TRBV7-9 and TRBJ2-3; a weak D match, TRBD1 (6 bases). The CDR3 is 16 amino acids. Germline loops: CDR1 SEHNR, CDR2 FQNEAQ (reference sequence). Between the trimmed V and J ends, which lost 2 bases and 2 bases, there was a span of 14 bases. The CDR3, as DNA: TGTGCCAGCAGCTTAAGGGACAATGAAAACACAGATACGCAGTATTTT. Amino acids: CASSLRDNENTDTQYF. The full variable domain, completed using reference TRBV7-9 and TRBJ2-3, is DTGVSQNPRHKITKRGQNVTFRCDPISEHNRLYWYRQTLGQGPEFLTYFQNEAQLEKSRLLSDRFSAERPKGSFSTLEIQRTEQGDSAMYLCASSLRDNENTDTQYFGPGTRLTVL.

In its sample, this clone was seen a few times. The chain couples TRBV5-1 to TRBJ2-2; no firm D call. V was clipped by 0 bases and J by 3 bases, with 12 bases between them. This CDR3 spans 16 amino acids. Germline V lookup: CDR1 SGHRS, CDR2 YFSETQ. The CDR3 nucleotides read TGCGCCAGCAGCTTGGCCGGAGCAGACTACACCGGGGAGCTGTTTTTT. Residues: CASSLAGADYTGELFF.

CDR3 sequence reads: CASSNPRTEAFF. CDR3 coding DNA: TGTGCCAGCAGTAACCCGCGGACTGAAGCTTTCTTT. The chain links TRBV6-5 to TRBJ1-1; D gene uncertain. The CDR3 sequence is 12 residues long. Per germline, CDR1 MNHEY and CDR2 SVGAGI. Trimming pared 5 bases from V and 5 bases from J, leaving 9 bases between.

The gene calls are TRBV9 and TRBJ2-1; TRBD2 agrees at 7 bases. The CDR3 length is 16 residues. J gave up 6 bases and V 2 bases, and 11 bases lay outside the gene matches. Germline CDR1 is SGDLS and CDR2 is YYNGEE. The CDR3 region has the DNA TGTGCCAGCAGCGTTGGGGGAGGGCTTTCAGCCAATGAGCAGTTCTTC. Its protein product is CASSVGGGLSANEQFF.

The rearrangement links TRBV6-6 to TRBJ1-5, with no clear D. CDR1 is MNHNY, CDR2 SVGAGI, per germline (reference sequence). This CDR3 comprises 13 residues. V was shortened by 4 bases and J by 5 bases, with 9 bases between the two germline ends. The CDR3 region has the DNA TGTGCCAGCAGTTCCCACTTTGATCAGCCCCAGCATTTT. This codes for CASSSHFDQPQHF.

J is TRBJ2-7 and V is TRBV2; possibly TRBD2 for D (6 bases). This CDR3 contains 14 residues. V gave up 3 bases and J gave up 13 bases, with 22 bases separating them. Germline CDR1 and CDR2: SNHLY and FYNNEI. CDR3 nucleotides: TGTGCCAGCAGTGAGAATGACCCAGCAATCGGGGGATACTTC. This gives the protein CASSENDPAIGGYF.

The chain employs TRBV5-4 and TRBJ1-1; TRBD1 agrees at 9 bases. This CDR3 has 13 residues. After removal of 0 bases from V and 11 bases from J, the junction contained 5 bases not matched to a gene. From germline, CDR1 is SGHNT and CDR2 YYREEE (reference sequence). CDR3 in amino acids: CASSLAGTGHAFF. The CDR3 DNA reads TGTGCCAGCAGCTTGGCCGGGACAGGGCATGCTTTCTTT.

The J gene is TRBJ1-1, the V gene TRBV18; TRBD1 is a possible D gene (6 bases). Germline CDR1 is KGHSH and CDR2 is LQKENI. Deletions cut 6 bases from V and 1 base from J, with 12 bases between. CDR3 length: 14 amino acids. The CDR3 sequence is CASSEQDRNTEAFF. The CDR3 DNA follows: TGTGCCAGCTCCGAACAGGACAGGAACACTGAAGCTTTCTTT.

CDR3 sequence: CASSWGPSYEQYF. The CDR3 nucleotides read TGCGCCAGCAGCTGGGGGCCCTCCTACGAGCAGTACTTC. This sequence joins TRBV5-1 and TRBJ2-7, with a tentative D call TRBD1 (6 bases). V was clipped by 3 bases and J by 0 bases, with 7 bases between them. The CDR3 is 13 residues long. Germline V CDR1 and CDR2: SGHRS, YFSETQ.